What follows are 18 T cell receptor beta chains derived from one specimen sequenced in a study of blood T cell repertoires in COVID-19. Sequenced by immunoSEQ multiplex PCR; TCRdb stores in-frame clones only, minus some. This sample has over 200,000 clones, with approximately 91% found just once. Sequencing was performed on peripheral blood. Source of these receptors: a person between 18 and 35 years old with COVID-19, enrolled during active disease.

This chain links TRBV19 with TRBJ2-7; 7 nucleotides line up with TRBD2. This CDR3 is 14 amino acids long. Germline CDR1 reads LNHDA; CDR2 reads SQIVND (reference sequence). V was pared by 5 bases and J by 5 bases, with 9 bases of the junction left unmatched. The DNA of the CDR3 is TGTGCCAGTAGTTGGGACTCTCGGGGGGACGAGCAGTACTTC. It translates to CASSWDSRGDEQYF.

V is TRBV27 and J is TRBJ2-7; 10 nucleotides line up with TRBD2. V trimming: 6 bases; J trimming: 0 bases; junction bases outside the gene matches: 5. The germline gives CDR1 MNHEY, CDR2 SMNVEV (reference sequence). The CDR3 runs to 15 residues. CDR3 sequence: CASRRTSGASYEQYF. For the CDR3, the DNA is TGTGCCAGCAGGAGGACTAGCGGCGCCTCCTACGAGCAGTACTTC.

The rearrangement joins TRBV7-2 to TRBJ2-1, with TRBD2 matching over 12 bases. CDR3 size: 15 residues. The ends lost 3 bases at V and 8 bases at J; junction bases unmatched: 5. Germline CDR1 reads SGHTA; CDR2 reads FQGNSA. DNA for the CDR3: TGTGCCAGCAGCTTCCCGACTAGCGGGAGTGATGAGCAGTTCTTC. It specifies CASSFPTSGSDEQFF.

This chain's CDR3 is CASRATSGRQSGNEQFF. CDR3 nucleotide sequence: TGTGCCAGCAGGGCGACTAGCGGGAGACAATCGGGAAATGAGCAGTTCTTC. This chain connects TRBV25-1 to TRBJ2-1; 12 positions match TRBD2. With V trimmed by 6 bases and J by 7 bases, 13 bases remained unmatched. Germline V CDR1 and CDR2: MGHDK, SYGVNS. CDR3 length: 17 amino acids.

The rearrangement joins TRBV7-6 to TRBJ2-3; D perhaps matches TRBD1 (5 bases). Germline V lookup: CDR1 SGHVS, CDR2 FNYEAQ. V lost 0 bases and J lost 3, with 7 bases in between. This CDR3 spans 14 amino acids. CDR3 bases: TGTGCCAGCAGCTTAGCGCAGGGAACAGATACGCAGTATTTT. It encodes CASSLAQGTDTQYF.

J is TRBJ2-3 and V is TRBV14; tentatively, D is TRBD1 (5 bases). This CDR3 is 13 amino acids long. Germline V gene sequence: CDR1 SGHDN, CDR2 FVKESK. V was pared by 1 base and J by 8 bases, with 10 bases between. In DNA form, the CDR3 reads TGTGCCAGCAGCCAAGTCCAAGGGGCTACGCAGTATTTT. Its protein product is CASSQVQGATQYF.

This rearrangement joins TRBV6-5 to TRBJ1-1; no firm D call. Per germline, CDR1 MNHEY and CDR2 SVGAGI. This CDR3 comprises 14 residues. With 5 bases removed from V and 5 bases from J, the gap between germline ends came to 15 bases. The CDR3 sequence: CASSPTLWETEAFF. CDR3 nucleotide sequence: TGTGCCAGCAGTCCGACACTCTGGGAGACTGAAGCTTTCTTT.

The CDR3 protein is CAWSVGVRAGLDEQFF. CDR3 bases: TGTGCCTGGAGTGTAGGTGTCCGAGCGGGGTTGGATGAGCAGTTCTTC. V usage is TRBV30 and J usage is TRBJ2-1, with 7 bases aligning to TRBD2. There are 16 residues in the CDR3. Germline trimming cut 0 bases from V and 8 bases from J; bases unmatched to any gene: 13. CDR1 and CDR2 (germline): GTSNPN, SVGIG (reference sequence).

This chain uses TRBV19 with TRBJ2-1, with TRBD2 matching over 9 bases. After removal of 8 bases from V and 7 bases from J, the junction contained 6 bases not matched to a gene. CDR1 is LNHDA, CDR2 SQIVND, per germline (reference sequence). This CDR3 contains 13 residues. The CDR3 DNA reads as TGTGCCAGTGGAGCGGGGGGATGGAATGAGCAGTTCTTC. Its protein is CASGAGGWNEQFF.

This chain connects TRBV7-6 to TRBJ1-1; no firm D call. CDR1 and CDR2 from the germline V gene are SGHVS and FNYEAQ. Trimming removed 1 base from V and 6 bases from J, with 18 bases in between. The CDR3 loop spans 16 amino acids. The DNA of the CDR3 is TGTGCCAGCAGCTTAGGGGCGAAGGCGGGTACCGCTGAAGCTTTCTTT. Protein product: CASSLGAKAGTAEAFF.

J is TRBJ2-7 and V is TRBV4-2; 14 nucleotides match TRBD2. Germline V CDR1 and CDR2: LGHNA, YNFKEQ. V gave up 4 bases and J gave up 0 bases; unmatched junction bases: 5. CDR3 length: 17 amino acids. The CDR3 region has the DNA TGTGCCAGCAGCCCCGGACTAGCGGGAGGCATCTCCTACGAGCAGTACTTC. This gives the protein CASSPGLAGGISYEQYF.

This sequence joins TRBV2 and TRBJ1-5; 8 bases line up with TRBD1. Germline V gives CDR1 SNHLY, CDR2 FYNNEI. V lost 7 bases, J lost 3 bases, and 8 bases stayed unmatched. The CDR3 has 15 amino acids. The CDR3 reads CASTGQGQLNQPQHF. CDR3 sequence (DNA): TGTGCCAGCACTGGACAGGGCCAACTCAATCAGCCCCAGCATTTT.

The J gene is TRBJ1-5, the V gene TRBV6-1; D perhaps matches TRBD1 (5 bases). Per the germline V gene, CDR1 is MNHNS and CDR2 is SASEGT. This CDR3 is 13 amino acids long. The V end lost 2 bases, the J end lost 6 bases, and 8 bases lay between the germline ends. Here the CDR3 reads CASSEQGGQPQHF. The CDR3 nucleotides read TGTGCCAGCAGTGAACAGGGAGGTCAGCCCCAGCATTTT.

V is TRBV9 and J is TRBJ1-5, with D perhaps TRBD1 (6 bases). The germline V gene encodes CDR1 SGDLS and CDR2 YYNGEE. The CDR3 consists of 15 residues. Between the trimmed V and J ends, which lost 4 bases and 3 bases, there was a span of 14 bases. CDR3 region: CASSPGGGNNQPQHF. The CDR3 bases are TGTGCCAGCAGCCCTGGGGGGGGCAACAATCAGCCCCAGCATTTT.

This clone was recorded once. This chain links TRBV5-1 with TRBJ2-2, with D tentatively TRBD1 (6 bases). This CDR3 has 16 residues. Trimming pared 0 bases from V and 1 base from J, leaving 10 bases between. In germline, CDR1 is SGHRS, CDR2 YFSETQ. DNA of the CDR3: TGCGCCAGCAGCTTGGATGTACAGGGGAACACCGGGGAGCTGTTTTTT. Encoded protein: CASSLDVQGNTGELFF.

The J gene is TRBJ2-6, the V gene TRBV14, with 8 bases matching TRBD1. There are 18 residues in the CDR3. Germline assignment: CDR1 SGHDN and CDR2 FVKESK. V lost 4 bases, J lost 1 base, and 9 bases stayed unmatched. The CDR3 region is CASSRNQGAWSGANVLTF. The CDR3 DNA reads TGTGCCAGCAGCCGGAACCAGGGGGCCTGGTCTGGGGCCAACGTCCTGACTTTC.

V and J are TRBV10-3 and TRBJ2-7; 7 bases line up with TRBD1. V was clipped by 4 bases and J by 2 bases; unmatched bases: 8. This CDR3 spans 15 amino acids. Germline CDR1 ENHRY, CDR2 SYGVKD. In DNA, the CDR3 is TGTGCCATCAGTGCCCCCAGGGGGACAACCTACGAGCAGTACTTC. Residues: CAISAPRGTTYEQYF.

The genes are TRBV11-2 and TRBJ2-1; no reliable D call. Germline CDR1 is SGHAT and CDR2 is FQNNGV. CDR3 size: 15 residues. The V gene lost 5 bases and the J gene lost 7 bases, with 18 bases spanning the gap. The CDR3 region is CASSPRIASRNEQFF. As DNA, the CDR3 is TGTGCCAGCAGCCCCCGGATAGCTAGTAGGAATGAGCAGTTCTTC.